This T cell receptor (beta chain) was sequenced in a study of OX40 agonist ivuxolimab in advanced cancers. Notes on the study in general: More expanded clones were found, on average, in CD8+ than in CD4+ T cells. CD4+ and CD8+ blood T cells expanded clonally by week 6 at 0.1 to 3.0 mg/kg.

Measured with immunoSEQ multiplex PCR; TCRdb has only the in-frame clones, and not every one. The sample lists about 16,000 clones, about 93% occurring once. Germline values: CDR1 MGHDK, CDR2 SYGVNS. The CDR3 loop spans 15 amino acids. V gave up 3 bases and J gave up 5 bases; unmatched junction bases: 5. A remark on this clone: Its target is not known.

Sequencing used CD4+ or CD8+ T cells sorted from blood, obtained in a trial of the OX40 agonist ivuxolimab. V gene TRBV25-1 combines with J gene TRBJ1-2; 11 bases are shared with TRBD1. The source of this sequence is an adult with an advanced solid tumor such as melanoma, head and neck, liver or kidney cancer. CDR3 residues: CASSDGQGAGYGYTF. DNA of the CDR3: TGTGCCAGCAGTGACGGACAGGGGGCCGGATATGGCTACACCTTC.